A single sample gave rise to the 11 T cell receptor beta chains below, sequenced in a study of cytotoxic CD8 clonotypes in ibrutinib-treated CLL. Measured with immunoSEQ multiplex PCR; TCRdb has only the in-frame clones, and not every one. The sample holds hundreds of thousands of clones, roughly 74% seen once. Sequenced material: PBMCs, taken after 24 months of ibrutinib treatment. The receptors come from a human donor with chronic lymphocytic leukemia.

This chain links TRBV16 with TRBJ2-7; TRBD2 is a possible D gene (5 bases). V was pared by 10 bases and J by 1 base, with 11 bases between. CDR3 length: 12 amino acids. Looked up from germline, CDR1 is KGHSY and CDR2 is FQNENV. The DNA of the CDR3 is TGTGCCAACCGCCCGGGGTCCTACGAGCAGTACTTC. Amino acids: CANRPGSYEQYF.

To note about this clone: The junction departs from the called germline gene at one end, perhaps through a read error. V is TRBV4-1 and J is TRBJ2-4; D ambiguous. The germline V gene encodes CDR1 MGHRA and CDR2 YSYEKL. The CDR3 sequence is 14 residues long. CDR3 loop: CASSQDRVAHPWHF. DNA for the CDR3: TGCGCCAGCAGCCAAGATAGGGTAGCTCACCCTTGGCACTTC.

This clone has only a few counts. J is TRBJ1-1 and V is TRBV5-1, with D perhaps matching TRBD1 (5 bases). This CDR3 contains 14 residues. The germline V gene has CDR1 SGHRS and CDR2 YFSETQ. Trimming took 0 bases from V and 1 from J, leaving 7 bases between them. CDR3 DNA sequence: TGCGCCAGCAGCTTGGAAGGACAGAACACTGAAGCTTTCTTT. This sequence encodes CASSLEGQNTEAFF.

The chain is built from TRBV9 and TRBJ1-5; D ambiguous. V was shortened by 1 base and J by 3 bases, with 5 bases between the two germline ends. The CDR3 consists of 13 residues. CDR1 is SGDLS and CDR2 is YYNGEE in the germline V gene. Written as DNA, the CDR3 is TGTGCCAGCAGCGTAACCCTCAATCAGCCCCAGCATTTT. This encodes CASSVTLNQPQHF.

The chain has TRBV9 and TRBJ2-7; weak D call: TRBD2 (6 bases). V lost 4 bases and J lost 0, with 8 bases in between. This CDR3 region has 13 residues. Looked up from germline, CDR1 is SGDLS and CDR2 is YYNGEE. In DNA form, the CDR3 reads TGTGCCAGCAGCTCTAGCGTCTCCTACGAGCAGTACTTC. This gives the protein CASSSSVSYEQYF.

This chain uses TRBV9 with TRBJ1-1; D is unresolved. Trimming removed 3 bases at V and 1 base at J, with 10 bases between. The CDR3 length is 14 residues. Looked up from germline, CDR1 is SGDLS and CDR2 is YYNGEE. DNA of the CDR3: TGTGCCAGCAGCGACGGACGGCCGAACACTGAAGCTTTCTTT. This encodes CASSDGRPNTEAFF.

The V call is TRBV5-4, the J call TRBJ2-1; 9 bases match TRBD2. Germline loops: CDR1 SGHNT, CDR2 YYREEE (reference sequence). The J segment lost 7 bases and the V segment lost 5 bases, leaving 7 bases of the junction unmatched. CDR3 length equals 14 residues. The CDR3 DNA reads TGTGCCAGCAGTCCGGGGACTAGCTTTAATGAGCAGTTCTTC. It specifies CASSPGTSFNEQFF.

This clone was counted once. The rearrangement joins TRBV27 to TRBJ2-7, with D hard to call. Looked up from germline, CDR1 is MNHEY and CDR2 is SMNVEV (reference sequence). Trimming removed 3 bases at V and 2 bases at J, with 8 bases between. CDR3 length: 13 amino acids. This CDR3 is CASSFRRTYEQYF. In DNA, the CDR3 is TGTGCCAGCAGTTTTCGCAGAACCTACGAGCAGTACTTC.

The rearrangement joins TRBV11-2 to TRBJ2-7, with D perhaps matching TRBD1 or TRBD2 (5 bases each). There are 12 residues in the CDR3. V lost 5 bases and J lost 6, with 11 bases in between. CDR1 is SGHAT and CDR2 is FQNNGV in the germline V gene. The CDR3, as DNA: TGTGCCAGCAGCACGGGGACGTTCGAGCAGTACTTC. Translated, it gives CASSTGTFEQYF. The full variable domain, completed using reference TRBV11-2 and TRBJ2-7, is EAGVAQSPRYKIIEKRQSVAFWCNPISGHATLYWYQQILGQGPKLLIQFQNNGVVDDSQLPKDRFSAERLKGVDSTLKIQPAKLEDSAVYLCASSTGTFEQYFGPGTRLTVT.

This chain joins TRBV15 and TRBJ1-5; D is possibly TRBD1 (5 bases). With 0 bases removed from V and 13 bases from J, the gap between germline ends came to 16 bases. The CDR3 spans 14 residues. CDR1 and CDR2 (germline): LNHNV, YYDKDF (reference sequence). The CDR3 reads CATSRDPKPGLQHF. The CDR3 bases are TGTGCCACCAGCAGAGATCCGAAGCCGGGGCTTCAGCATTTT.

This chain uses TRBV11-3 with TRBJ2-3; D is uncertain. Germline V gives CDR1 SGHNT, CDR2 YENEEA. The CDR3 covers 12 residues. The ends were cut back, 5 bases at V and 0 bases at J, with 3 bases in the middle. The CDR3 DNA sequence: TGTGCCAGCAGCCGGAGCACAGATACGCAGTATTTT. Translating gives CASSRSTDTQYF. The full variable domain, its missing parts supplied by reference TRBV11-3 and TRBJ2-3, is EAGVVQSPRYKIIEKKQPVAFWCNPISGHNTLYWYLQNLGQGPELLIRYENEEAVDDSQLPKDRFSAERLKGVDSTLKIQPAELGDSAVYLCASSRSTDTQYFGPGTRLTVL.